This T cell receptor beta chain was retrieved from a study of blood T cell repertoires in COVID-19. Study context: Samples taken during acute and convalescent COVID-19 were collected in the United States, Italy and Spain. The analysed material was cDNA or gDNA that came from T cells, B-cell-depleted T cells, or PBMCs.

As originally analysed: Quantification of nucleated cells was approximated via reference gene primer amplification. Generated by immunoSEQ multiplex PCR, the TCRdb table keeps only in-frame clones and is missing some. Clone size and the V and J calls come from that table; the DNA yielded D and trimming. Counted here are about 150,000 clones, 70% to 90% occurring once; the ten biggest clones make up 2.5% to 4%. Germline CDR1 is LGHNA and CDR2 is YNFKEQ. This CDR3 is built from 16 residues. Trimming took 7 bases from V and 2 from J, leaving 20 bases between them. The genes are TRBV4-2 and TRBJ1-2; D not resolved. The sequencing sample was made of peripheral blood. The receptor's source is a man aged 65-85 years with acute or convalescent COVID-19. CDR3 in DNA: TGTGCCAGCACTCGTTCCGGGAGCTCCTTAAACTATGGCTACACCTTC. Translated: CASTRSGSSLNYGYTF.